This passage covers 19 T cell receptor beta chains from one sample sequenced in a study of shared clonotypes between healthy human individuals. Clones were read by immunoSEQ multiplex PCR, and TCRdb kept only the in-frame ones, dropping some. The table shows roughly 450,000 clones, with 70% to 80% occurring only once. The sample taken for sequencing was PBMCs. The receptor set was obtained from a woman aged 40 to 50 in good health. Some clones in this sample may be carry-over from other donors' samples.

The chain is built from TRBV27 and TRBJ2-1; 9 bases agree with TRBD2. CDR1 and CDR2 (germline): MNHEY, SMNVEV (reference sequence). V lost 2 bases and J lost 5; bases outside the gene matches: 7. The CDR3 is 16 residues long. The CDR3 sequence: CASSLGVGLADNEQFF. The CDR3 DNA sequence: TGTGCCAGCAGTTTAGGGGTGGGACTAGCTGACAATGAGCAGTTCTTC.

The chain joins TRBV27 to TRBJ2-7, with TRBD2 matching over 8 bases. CDR1 is MNHEY and CDR2 is SMNVEV in the germline V gene (reference sequence). The V and J ends lost 4 bases and 3 bases, in that order; junction bases with no gene match: 2. The CDR3 covers 13 residues. The CDR3 DNA reads as TGTGCCAGCAGTTCGGGACTAGGCTACGAGCAGTACTTC. Its translation: CASSSGLGYEQYF.

This rearrangement joins TRBV5-1 to TRBJ1-2; the D gene is possibly TRBD1 (5 bases). CDR3 length equals 14 residues. Germline V gives CDR1 SGHRS, CDR2 YFSETQ. Trimming cost V 1 base and J 7 bases, with 14 bases left between them. The CDR3 loop is CASSLNTGVTGYTF. For the CDR3, the DNA is TGCGCCAGCAGCTTGAACACGGGGGTTACTGGCTACACCTTC.

The chain joins TRBV21-1 to TRBJ1-1. TRBV21-1 is labeled a pseudogene. This CDR3 has 15 residues. The CDR3 sequence: CASSKAPGANTEAFF. The CDR3 DNA follows: TGTGCCAGCAGCAAAGCCCCGGGAGCGAACACTGAAGCTTTCTTT.

The V gene is TRBV5-1, the J gene TRBJ2-3, with TRBD1 matching 7 bases. Looked up from germline, CDR1 is SGHRS and CDR2 is YFSETQ. The junction had 2 bases not matched to a gene; V was cut back by 3 bases and J by 1 base. This CDR3 comprises 14 residues. CDR3 DNA sequence: TGCGCCAGCAGCTCGGGACAGCGCACAGATACGCAGTATTTT. Translating gives CASSSGQRTDTQYF.

The chain carries TRBV19 and TRBJ1-1, with 8 bases that match TRBD1. V lost 6 bases to trimming and J lost 1 base; unmatched junction nucleotides: 1. Germline values: CDR1 LNHDA, CDR2 SQIVND (reference sequence). The CDR3 is 13 amino acids. CDR3 sequence (DNA): TGTGCCAGTAGCGGACAGGGGAACACTGAAGCTTTCTTT. This encodes CASSGQGNTEAFF.

The rearrangement joins TRBV28 to TRBJ2-1; 10 nucleotides match TRBD2. Per germline, CDR1 MDHEN and CDR2 SYDVKM. Losses at the gene ends were 2 bases for V and 5 bases for J; bases not matched to a gene: 0. CDR3 size: 14 residues. The CDR3 is CASSLTSGNNEQFF. In DNA, the CDR3 is TGTGCCAGCAGTTTAACTAGCGGGAACAATGAGCAGTTCTTC.

V gene TRBV27 combines with J gene TRBJ1-5, with D tentatively TRBD1 (6 bases). The CDR3 spans 14 residues. Between the trimmed V and J ends, which lost 5 bases and 4 bases, there was a span of 12 bases. Germline loops: CDR1 MNHEY, CDR2 SMNVEV (reference sequence). The CDR3 loop is CASSLNQGNQPQHF. DNA of the CDR3: TGTGCCAGCAGTCTAAATCAGGGGAATCAGCCCCAGCATTTT.

A single count supports this clone. This rearrangement joins TRBV7-3 to TRBJ1-4; D is undetermined. Germline loops: CDR1 SGHTA, CDR2 FQGTGA. This CDR3 is built from 14 residues. Deletions cut 8 bases from V and 0 bases from J, with 10 bases between. For the CDR3, the DNA is TGTGCCAGCCTTAGGAGGGCAACTAATGAAAAACTGTTTTTT. Translation gives CASLRRATNEKLFF.

The J gene is TRBJ2-6, the V gene TRBV29-1; D uncertain. V was shortened by 4 bases and J by 0 bases, with 7 bases between the two germline ends. Germline V lookup: CDR1 SQVTM, CDR2 ANQGSEA. The CDR3 runs 14 residues. The CDR3 protein is CSVGVSSGANVLTF. CDR3 sequence (DNA): TGCAGCGTTGGAGTCAGCTCTGGGGCCAACGTCCTGACTTTC.

The chain employs TRBV7-9 and TRBJ1-3; D gene uncertain. The CDR3 length is 17 residues. In germline, CDR1 is SEHNR, CDR2 FQNEAQ (reference sequence). V lost 3 bases and J 1 base, leaving 16 bases between the germline ends. The CDR3 spells CASSFRDEGPSGNTIYF. CDR3 DNA: TGTGCCAGCAGCTTCCGAGACGAGGGTCCTTCTGGAAACACCATATATTTT.

CDR3 amino acids: CAWSVFGTGRSVEFF. The CDR3 DNA follows: TGTGCCTGGAGTGTATTTGGGACAGGGAGGTCGGTGGAGTTCTTC. This sequence joins TRBV30 and TRBJ2-1; 9 positions match TRBD1. CDR1 and CDR2 from the germline V gene are GTSNPN and SVGIG (reference sequence). V was clipped by 0 bases and J by 14 bases; unmatched bases: 14. This CDR3 region has 15 residues.

This rearrangement joins TRBV11-2 to TRBJ2-7; 10 bases agree with TRBD2. J gave up 4 bases and V 5 bases, and 5 bases lay outside the gene matches. Germline lookup yields CDR1 SGHAT and CDR2 FQNNGV. This CDR3 contains 14 residues. The CDR3: CASSTSGTSYEQYF. CDR3 DNA: TGTGCCAGCAGCACTAGCGGGACGTCTTACGAGCAGTACTTC.

This chain uses TRBV28 with TRBJ1-2; D call uncertain. The germline V gene encodes CDR1 MDHEN and CDR2 SYDVKM. Trimming pared 4 bases from V and 8 bases from J, leaving 11 bases between. The CDR3 loop spans 12 amino acids. This CDR3 is CASSSRSEGYTF. Here the CDR3 DNA reads TGTGCCAGCAGTTCGCGATCTGAGGGCTACACCTTC.

The chain has TRBV19 and TRBJ1-1; D uncertain. Germline V gene sequence: CDR1 LNHDA, CDR2 SQIVND (reference sequence). The CDR3 consists of 14 residues. V was trimmed by 0 bases and J by 5 bases, leaving 10 bases between them. The CDR3 coding sequence is TGTGCCAGTAGTATAGAGAGAGGGAAGACTGAAGCTTTCTTT. It yields the protein CASSIERGKTEAFF.

This clone was observed a single time. The gene calls are TRBV4-2 and TRBJ1-1; 7 bases fit TRBD1. The CDR3 contains 14 residues. Germline loops: CDR1 LGHNA, CDR2 YNFKEQ. V was clipped by 3 bases and J by 6 bases; unmatched bases: 7. The CDR3 reads CASSHRQGFAEAFF. For the CDR3, the DNA is TGTGCCAGCAGCCACAGACAGGGTTTCGCTGAAGCTTTCTTT.

This clone was counted at least ten times. The chain is built from TRBV23-1 and TRBJ2-1; 11 bases are a match to TRBD2. TRBV23-1 is identified as an open reading frame with a role that is uncertain. V gave up 4 bases and J gave up 10 bases; unmatched junction bases: 3. This CDR3 contains 13 residues. The CDR3 loop reads CASSLWTSGEQFF. In DNA form, the CDR3 reads TGCGCCAGCAGTCTGTGGACTAGCGGGGAGCAGTTCTTC.

This chain links TRBV27 with TRBJ1-2, with TRBD1 matching over 7 bases. The V and J ends lost 2 bases and 4 bases, in that order; junction bases with no gene match: 10. CDR1 and CDR2 from the germline V gene are MNHEY and SMNVEV (reference sequence). This CDR3 region has 16 residues. Here the CDR3 reads CASSLTNTGDAYGYTF. CDR3 DNA: TGTGCCAGCAGTTTAACTAATACAGGGGACGCCTATGGCTACACCTTC.

The chain uses TRBV5-5 and TRBJ2-5, with D unclear. CDR1 and CDR2 (germline): SGHKS, YYEKEE (reference sequence). V dropped 3 bases and J dropped 1 base, with 13 bases sitting between them. The CDR3 length is 15 residues. CDR3 coding DNA: TGTGCCAGCAGCTCCCGGCCAAGCCTCCAAGAGACCCAGTACTTC. Amino acid sequence: CASSSRPSLQETQYF. Full variable domain (outside the CDR3, taken from reference TRBV5-5 and TRBJ2-5): DAGVTQSPTHLIKTRGQQVTLRCSPISGHKSVSWYQQVLGQGPQFIFQYYEKEERGRGNFPDRFSARQFPNYSSELNVNALLLGDSALYLCASSSRPSLQETQYFGPGTRLLVL.